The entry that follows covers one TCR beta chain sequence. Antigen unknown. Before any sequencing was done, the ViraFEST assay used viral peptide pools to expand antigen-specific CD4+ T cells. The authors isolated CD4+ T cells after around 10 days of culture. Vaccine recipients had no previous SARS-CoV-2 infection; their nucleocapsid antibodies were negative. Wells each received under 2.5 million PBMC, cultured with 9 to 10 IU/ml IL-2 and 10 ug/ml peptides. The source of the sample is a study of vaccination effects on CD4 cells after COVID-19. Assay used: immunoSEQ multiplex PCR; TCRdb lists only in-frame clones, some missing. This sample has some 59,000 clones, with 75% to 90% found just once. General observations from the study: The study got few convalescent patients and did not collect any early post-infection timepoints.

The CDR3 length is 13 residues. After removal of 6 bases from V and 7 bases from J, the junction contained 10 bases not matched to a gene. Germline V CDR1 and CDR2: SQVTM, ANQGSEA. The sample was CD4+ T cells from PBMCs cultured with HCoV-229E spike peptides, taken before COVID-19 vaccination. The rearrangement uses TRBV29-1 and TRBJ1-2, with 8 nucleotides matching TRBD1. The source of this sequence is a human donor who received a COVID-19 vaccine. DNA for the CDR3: TGCAGCGTCACCGGACAGGGAATTTCTGGCTACACCTTC. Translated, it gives CSVTGQGISGYTF.